Sequencing of this TCR beta chain was carried out in a study of cytomegalovirus exposure and HLA in healthy donors. Broader study findings: A later analysis linked a missense variant in DCLRE1C to the trimming of TCR beta V and J genes. Later, an analysis showed that TCR beta chains associated with HLA were more clonally expanded than others that were equally common.

The V gene lost 2 bases and the J gene lost 3 bases, with 12 bases spanning the gap. The CDR3 runs to 14 residues. CDR1 SGHTS and CDR2 YDEGEE come from the germline V gene. As for this clone: The antigen remains unidentified.

Primers: 60 Vbeta forward and 13 Jbeta reverse. Assay: immunoSEQ multiplex PCR; the TCRdb copy retains only in-frame clones and omits some. Among roughly 90,000 clones listed, 80% were seen once. The material sequenced was PBMCs. The TCR comes from a man aged 18 to 35 in good health and CMV-seronegative. The chain links TRBV5-8 to TRBJ2-7; a possible D gene is TRBD1 (6 bases). CDR3: CASSFGDINYEQYF. In DNA, the CDR3 is TGTGCCAGCAGCTTCGGGGACATTAACTACGAGCAGTACTTC.